This T cell receptor (beta chain) was found in a study of metastatic and nonmetastatic thyroid tumors. Overall study results and limits: TCR beta diversity was reportedly significantly higher in malignant thyroid tumors than benign nodules, in blood and tumor.

TCRdb re-called the PCR reads through MiXCR. The sample has fewer than 40,000 clones, around a third seen once. About this clone itself: Its antigen remains unknown.

This CDR3 region has 15 residues. The germline CDR1 and CDR2 sequences are SGHRS and YFSETQ. The trim removed 2 bases at V and 7 bases at J, leaving 7 bases unmatched. Thyroid surgery took place with no prior treatment in any patient. The material sequenced was tumor tissue. The TCR was taken from a female donor with papillary thyroid cancer or a benign thyroid nodule (not recorded which). Some clones in this sample may be carry-over from other donors' samples. The chain uses TRBV5-1 and TRBJ2-1; 9 bases are a match to TRBD1. The chain's CDR3 is CASSFDRGLRNEQFF. The CDR3 DNA is TGCGCCAGCAGCTTCGACAGGGGGTTAAGGAATGAGCAGTTCTTC.